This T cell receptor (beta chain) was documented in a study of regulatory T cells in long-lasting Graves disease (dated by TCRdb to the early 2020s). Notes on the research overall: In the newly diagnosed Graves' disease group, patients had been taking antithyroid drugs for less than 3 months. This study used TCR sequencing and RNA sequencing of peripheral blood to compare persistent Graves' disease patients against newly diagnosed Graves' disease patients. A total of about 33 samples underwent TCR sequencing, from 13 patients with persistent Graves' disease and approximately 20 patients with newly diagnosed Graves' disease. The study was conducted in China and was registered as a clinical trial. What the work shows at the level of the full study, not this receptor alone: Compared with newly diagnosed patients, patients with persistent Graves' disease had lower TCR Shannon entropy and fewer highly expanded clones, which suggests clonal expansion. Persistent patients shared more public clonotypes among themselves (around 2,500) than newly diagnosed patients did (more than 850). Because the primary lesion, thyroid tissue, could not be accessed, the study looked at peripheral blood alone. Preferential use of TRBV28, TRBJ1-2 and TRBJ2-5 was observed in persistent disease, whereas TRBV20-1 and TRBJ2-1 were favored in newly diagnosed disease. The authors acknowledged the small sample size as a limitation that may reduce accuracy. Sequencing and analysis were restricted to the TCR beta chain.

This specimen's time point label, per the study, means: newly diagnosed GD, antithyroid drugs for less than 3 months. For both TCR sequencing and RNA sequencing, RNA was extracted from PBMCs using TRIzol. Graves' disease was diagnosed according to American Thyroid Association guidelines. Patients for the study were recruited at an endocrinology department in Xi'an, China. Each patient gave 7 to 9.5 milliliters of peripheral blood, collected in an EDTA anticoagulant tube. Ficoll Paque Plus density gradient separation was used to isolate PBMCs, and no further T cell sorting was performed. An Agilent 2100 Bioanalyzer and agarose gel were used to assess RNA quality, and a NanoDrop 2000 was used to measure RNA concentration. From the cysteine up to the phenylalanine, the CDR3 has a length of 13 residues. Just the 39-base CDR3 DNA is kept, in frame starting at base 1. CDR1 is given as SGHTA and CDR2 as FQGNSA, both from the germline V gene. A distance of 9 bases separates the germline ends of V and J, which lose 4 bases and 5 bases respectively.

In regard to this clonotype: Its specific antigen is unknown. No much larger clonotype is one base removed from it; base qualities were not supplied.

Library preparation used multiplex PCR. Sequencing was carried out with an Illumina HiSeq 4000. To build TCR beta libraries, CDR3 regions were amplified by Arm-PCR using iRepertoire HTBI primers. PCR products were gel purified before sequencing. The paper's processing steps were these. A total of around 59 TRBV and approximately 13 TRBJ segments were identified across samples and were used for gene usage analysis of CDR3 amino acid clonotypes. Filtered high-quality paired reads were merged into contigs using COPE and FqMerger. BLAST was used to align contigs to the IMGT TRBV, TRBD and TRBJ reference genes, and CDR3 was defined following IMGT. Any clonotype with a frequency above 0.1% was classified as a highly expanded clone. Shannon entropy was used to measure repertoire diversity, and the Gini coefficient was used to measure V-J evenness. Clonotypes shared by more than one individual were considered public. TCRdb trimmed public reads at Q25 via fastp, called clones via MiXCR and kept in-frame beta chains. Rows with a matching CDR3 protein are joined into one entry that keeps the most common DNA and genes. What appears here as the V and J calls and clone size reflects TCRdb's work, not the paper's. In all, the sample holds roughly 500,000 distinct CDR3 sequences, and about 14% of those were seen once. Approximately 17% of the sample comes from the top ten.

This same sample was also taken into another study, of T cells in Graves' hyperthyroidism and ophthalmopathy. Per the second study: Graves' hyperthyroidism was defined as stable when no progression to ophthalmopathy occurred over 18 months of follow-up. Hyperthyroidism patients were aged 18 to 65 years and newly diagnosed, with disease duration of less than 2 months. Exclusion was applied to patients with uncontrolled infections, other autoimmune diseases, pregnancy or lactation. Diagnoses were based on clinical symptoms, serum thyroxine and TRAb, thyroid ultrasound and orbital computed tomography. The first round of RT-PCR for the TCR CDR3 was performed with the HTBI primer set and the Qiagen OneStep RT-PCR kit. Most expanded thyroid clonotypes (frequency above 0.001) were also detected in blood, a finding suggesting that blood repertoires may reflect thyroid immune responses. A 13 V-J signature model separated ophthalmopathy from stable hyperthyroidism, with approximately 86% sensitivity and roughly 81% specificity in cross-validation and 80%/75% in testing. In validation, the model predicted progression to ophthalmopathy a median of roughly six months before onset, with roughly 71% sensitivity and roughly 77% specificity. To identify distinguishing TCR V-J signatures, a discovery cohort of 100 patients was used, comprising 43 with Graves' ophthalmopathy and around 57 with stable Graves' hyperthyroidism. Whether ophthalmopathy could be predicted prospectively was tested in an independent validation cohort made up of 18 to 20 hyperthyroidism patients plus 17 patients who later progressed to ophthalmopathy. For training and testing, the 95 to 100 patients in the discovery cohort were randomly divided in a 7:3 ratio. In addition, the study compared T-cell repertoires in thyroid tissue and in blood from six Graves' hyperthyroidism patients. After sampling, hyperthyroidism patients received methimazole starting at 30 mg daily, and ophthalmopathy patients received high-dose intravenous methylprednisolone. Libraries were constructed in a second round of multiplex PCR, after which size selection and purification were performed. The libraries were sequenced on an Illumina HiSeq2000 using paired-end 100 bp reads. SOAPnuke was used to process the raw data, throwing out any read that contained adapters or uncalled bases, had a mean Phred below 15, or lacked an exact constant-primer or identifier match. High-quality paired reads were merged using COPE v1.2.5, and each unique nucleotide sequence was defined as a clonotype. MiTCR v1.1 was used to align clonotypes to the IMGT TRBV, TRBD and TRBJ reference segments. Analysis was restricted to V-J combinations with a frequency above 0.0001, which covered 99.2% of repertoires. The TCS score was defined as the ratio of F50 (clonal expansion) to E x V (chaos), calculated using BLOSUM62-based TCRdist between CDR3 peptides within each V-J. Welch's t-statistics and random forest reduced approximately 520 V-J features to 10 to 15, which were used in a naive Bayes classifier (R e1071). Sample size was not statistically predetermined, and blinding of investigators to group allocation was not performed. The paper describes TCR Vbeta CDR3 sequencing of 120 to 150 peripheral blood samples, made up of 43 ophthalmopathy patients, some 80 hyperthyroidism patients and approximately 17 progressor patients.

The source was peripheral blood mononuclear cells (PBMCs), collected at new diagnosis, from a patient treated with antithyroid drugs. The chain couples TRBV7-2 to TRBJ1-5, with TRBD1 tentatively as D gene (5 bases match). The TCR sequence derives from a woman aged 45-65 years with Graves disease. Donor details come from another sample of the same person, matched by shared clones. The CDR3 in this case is CASSWGADQPQHF. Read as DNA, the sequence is TGTGCCAGCAGCTGGGGCGCAGATCAGCCCCAGCATTTT.